The 28 T cell receptor beta chains below all came from one sample that was sequenced in a study of T cells expressing NK-cell markers. TCRdb re-called the 5' RACE reads; every CDR3 protein appears as one record, without DNA. The listing contains about 370,000 distinct CDR3 sequences. The sequenced sample consisted of blood T cells: a sorted CD56 or NKG2C T cell subset, CD4+ or CD8+ T cells, or bulk PBMC T cells (not recorded which). All receptors derive from a woman aged 45-59 years in good health.

This chain links TRBV24-1 with TRBJ1-2; TCRdb outputs TRBD1, but without DNA this stays unchecked. Germline CDR1 and CDR2: KGHDR and SFDVKD. The CDR3 runs 13 residues. CDR3 sequence: CATIPPGGYGYTF.

CDR3: CSVGDSSGNTIYF. The chain couples TRBV29-1 to TRBJ1-3. The CDR3 contains 13 residues. CDR1 is SQVTM, CDR2 ANQGSEA, per germline.

J is TRBJ2-3 and V is TRBV6-1; no DNA is available, so the TRBD2 call from TCRdb remains unchecked. CDR3 length: 13 amino acids. Germline assignment: CDR1 MNHNS and CDR2 SASEGT. This chain's CDR3 is CASSGAPADTQYF.

The rearrangement joins TRBV12-3 or TRBV12-4 to TRBJ2-5; TCRdb indicates TRBD2, and absent DNA this call remains unverified. The CDR3 totals 15 residues. This chain's CDR3 is CASSPQTSGRQTQYF.

CDR3 region: CASGKEPNTGELFF. The rearrangement links TRBV7-7 to TRBJ2-2. The CDR3 consists of 14 residues. The germline gives CDR1 SSHAT, CDR2 FNYEAQ (reference sequence).

The chain carries TRBV18 and TRBJ2-4. Per germline, CDR1 KGHSH and CDR2 LQKENI. The length of the CDR3 is 15 residues. CDR3 sequence: CASSPQRLAKNIQYF.

The chain is built from TRBV29-1 and TRBJ1-2; TCRdb picks TRBD1, but there is no DNA to check that call. The CDR3 sequence is 13 residues long. Germline V gene data show CDR1 as SQVTM and CDR2 as ANQGSEA. CDR3 sequence reads: CSVVGGSFYGYTF.

The J gene is TRBJ2-2, the V gene TRBV21-1; the D call from TCRdb, TRBD2, cannot be confirmed without DNA. TRBV21-1 is annotated as a pseudogene. CDR3 length equals 14 residues. The chain's CDR3 is CAGTRGPNDGELFF.

The gene calls are TRBV10-3 and TRBJ2-1. This CDR3 comprises 13 residues. From germline, CDR1 is ENHRY and CDR2 SYGVKD. CDR3 residues: CAISENSYNEQFF.

The chain combines TRBV10-2 with TRBJ2-4; lacking DNA, the TRBD2 call made by TCRdb goes unchecked. This CDR3 contains 15 residues. From germline, CDR1 is WSHSY and CDR2 SAAADI. CDR3 in amino acids: CASRDSGSAKNIQYF.

This chain links TRBV7-9 with TRBJ1-1; absent DNA, TCRdb's TRBD1 call cannot be checked. The CDR3 consists of 15 residues. CDR1 SEHNR and CDR2 FQNEAQ come from the germline V gene (reference sequence). CDR3 residues: CASSVGTDLRTEAFF.

The rearrangement uses TRBV5-1 and TRBJ2-2; TCRdb's D call of TRBD2 is untestable without DNA. The germline V gene has CDR1 SGHRS and CDR2 YFSETQ. This CDR3 spans 19 amino acids. CDR3 protein: CASSLLPTSGRDNTGELFF.

The rearrangement uses TRBV11-2 and TRBJ1-1; TCRdb proposes TRBD1, but this gene call is untestable without DNA. CDR3 length equals 15 residues. Germline-derived CDR1 and CDR2 are SGHAT and FQNNGV. Here the CDR3 reads CASTPGGFRNTEAFF.

The V and J genes are TRBV6-2 or TRBV6-3 and TRBJ1-1; the TCRdb D gene call, TRBD1, has no DNA to confirm it. The CDR3 covers 15 residues. The germline V gene has CDR1 MNHEY and CDR2 SVGEGT. The CDR3 is CASSPGQGHVTEAFF.

The chain employs TRBV12-3 or TRBV12-4 and TRBJ2-5. CDR3 size: 12 residues. The CDR3 is CASTLIGETQYF.

The J gene is TRBJ2-1, the V gene TRBV7-2; TCRdb reports TRBD1, a call that lacks DNA to check it against. The CDR3 length is 16 residues. From germline, CDR1 is SGHTA and CDR2 FQGNSA. CDR3 loop: CASSLGAGTGVHEQFF.

This chain connects TRBV29-1 to TRBJ1-3; TCRdb calls TRBD1, which cannot be checked without DNA. The CDR3 is 19 residues long. Per the germline V gene, CDR1 is SQVTM and CDR2 is ANQGSEA. The CDR3 here is CSVVDRGQDLPSSGNTIYF.

The chain has TRBV12-5 and TRBJ2-5; the D call of TRBD2 rests on TCRdb alone, since no DNA is present to check it. Germline assignment: CDR1 LGHNT and CDR2 FRNRAP. The CDR3 is 15 residues long. CDR3 loop: CASGLESGSGETQYF.

The rearrangement links TRBV4-1 to TRBJ2-7; TCRdb's assignment of TRBD1 cannot be checked, as there is no DNA. Germline V gene data show CDR1 as MGHRA and CDR2 as YSYEKL. CDR3 length: 15 amino acids. The CDR3 here is CASSHTDRASREQYF.

The rearrangement links TRBV20-1 to TRBJ2-1; TCRdb selects TRBD2, and the lack of DNA leaves this call unchecked. Germline V gene lookup returns CDR1 DFQATT and CDR2 SNEGSKA (reference sequence). The CDR3 runs 13 residues. The chain's CDR3 is CSASLSGSYEQFF.

The chain is built from TRBV10-3 and TRBJ2-2; TCRdb designates TRBD1, a call that cannot be tested without DNA. The germline V gene has CDR1 ENHRY and CDR2 SYGVKD. This CDR3 has 16 amino acids. This CDR3 is CAIRAVEGKYTGELFF.

The chain has TRBV3-1 and TRBJ2-3; TCRdb indicates TRBD2, and absent DNA this call remains unverified. CDR1 is LGHDT and CDR2 is YNNKEL in the germline V gene (reference sequence). This CDR3 is built from 17 residues. This CDR3 is CASSPRTSGSRADTQYF.

The V gene is TRBV12-3 or TRBV12-4, the J gene TRBJ1-6; TCRdb's D call of TRBD1 is untestable without DNA. CDR3 length equals 14 residues. Here the CDR3 reads CASSLGQGGSPLHF.

This sequence joins TRBV27 and TRBJ1-2; the D call from TCRdb, TRBD1, cannot be confirmed without DNA. The CDR3 loop spans 15 amino acids. The V gene's germline CDR1 is MNHEY and CDR2 SMNVEV (reference sequence). The chain's CDR3 is CASSPGTGGWYGYTF.

V gene TRBV10-3 combines with J gene TRBJ2-1; TCRdb lists TRBD2, though no DNA is available to test this call. This CDR3 spans 17 amino acids. Germline loops: CDR1 ENHRY, CDR2 SYGVKD. Here the CDR3 reads CAISVLAGGPSYNEQFF.

The chain uses TRBV19 and TRBJ2-7. Germline CDR1 and CDR2: LNHDA and SQIVND (reference sequence). CDR3 length: 14 amino acids. The CDR3: CASSISMARSEQYF.

CDR3: CASSPGTILREQYF. V and J are TRBV28 and TRBJ2-7; the TCRdb call, TRBD1, lacks DNA for checking. CDR3 length equals 14 residues. Germline-derived CDR1 and CDR2 are MDHEN and SYDVKM. The full variable domain, its missing parts supplied by reference TRBV28 and TRBJ2-7, is DVKVTQSSRYLVKRTGEKVFLECVQDMDHENMFWYRQDPGLGLRLIYFSYDVKMKEKGDIPEGYSVSREKKERFSLILESASTNQTSMYLCASSPGTILREQYFGPGTRLTVT.

CDR3: CASSPLRQASTDTQYF. This rearrangement joins TRBV4-1 to TRBJ2-3; TCRdb selects TRBD2, and the lack of DNA leaves this call unchecked. This CDR3 has 16 residues. Per germline, CDR1 MGHRA and CDR2 YSYEKL.